What follows is one TCR beta chain and its context. Germline V CDR1 and CDR2: GTSNPN, SVGIG (reference sequence). The CDR3 has 13 residues. Trimming removed 5 bases from V and 10 bases from J; junction bases left unmatched: 5. The sample is drawn from a study of blood T cell repertoires in COVID-19. Across the study: T cells, B-cell-depleted T cells, or PBMCs supplied cDNA or gDNA.

Methods used by the authors: Reference gene primer amplification gave nucleated cell count estimates. Libraries were prepared by immunoSEQ multiplex PCR; TCRdb keeps only in-frame clonotypes and omits some of them. The DNA gave D and trimming, while V, J and clone size come from that table. Of approximately 320,000 clones in the sample, 90% are singletons; the top ten hold 2.6%. The chain employs TRBV30 and TRBJ1-6; 10 bases line up with TRBD1. The source is a man in his fifties or sixties who had recovered from COVID-19. Specimen: PBMCs or T cells enriched from blood (not recorded which). This CDR3 reads CAWVRDRGSPLHF. The CDR3 nucleotides are TGTGCCTGGGTCCGGGACAGGGGATCACCCCTCCACTTT.